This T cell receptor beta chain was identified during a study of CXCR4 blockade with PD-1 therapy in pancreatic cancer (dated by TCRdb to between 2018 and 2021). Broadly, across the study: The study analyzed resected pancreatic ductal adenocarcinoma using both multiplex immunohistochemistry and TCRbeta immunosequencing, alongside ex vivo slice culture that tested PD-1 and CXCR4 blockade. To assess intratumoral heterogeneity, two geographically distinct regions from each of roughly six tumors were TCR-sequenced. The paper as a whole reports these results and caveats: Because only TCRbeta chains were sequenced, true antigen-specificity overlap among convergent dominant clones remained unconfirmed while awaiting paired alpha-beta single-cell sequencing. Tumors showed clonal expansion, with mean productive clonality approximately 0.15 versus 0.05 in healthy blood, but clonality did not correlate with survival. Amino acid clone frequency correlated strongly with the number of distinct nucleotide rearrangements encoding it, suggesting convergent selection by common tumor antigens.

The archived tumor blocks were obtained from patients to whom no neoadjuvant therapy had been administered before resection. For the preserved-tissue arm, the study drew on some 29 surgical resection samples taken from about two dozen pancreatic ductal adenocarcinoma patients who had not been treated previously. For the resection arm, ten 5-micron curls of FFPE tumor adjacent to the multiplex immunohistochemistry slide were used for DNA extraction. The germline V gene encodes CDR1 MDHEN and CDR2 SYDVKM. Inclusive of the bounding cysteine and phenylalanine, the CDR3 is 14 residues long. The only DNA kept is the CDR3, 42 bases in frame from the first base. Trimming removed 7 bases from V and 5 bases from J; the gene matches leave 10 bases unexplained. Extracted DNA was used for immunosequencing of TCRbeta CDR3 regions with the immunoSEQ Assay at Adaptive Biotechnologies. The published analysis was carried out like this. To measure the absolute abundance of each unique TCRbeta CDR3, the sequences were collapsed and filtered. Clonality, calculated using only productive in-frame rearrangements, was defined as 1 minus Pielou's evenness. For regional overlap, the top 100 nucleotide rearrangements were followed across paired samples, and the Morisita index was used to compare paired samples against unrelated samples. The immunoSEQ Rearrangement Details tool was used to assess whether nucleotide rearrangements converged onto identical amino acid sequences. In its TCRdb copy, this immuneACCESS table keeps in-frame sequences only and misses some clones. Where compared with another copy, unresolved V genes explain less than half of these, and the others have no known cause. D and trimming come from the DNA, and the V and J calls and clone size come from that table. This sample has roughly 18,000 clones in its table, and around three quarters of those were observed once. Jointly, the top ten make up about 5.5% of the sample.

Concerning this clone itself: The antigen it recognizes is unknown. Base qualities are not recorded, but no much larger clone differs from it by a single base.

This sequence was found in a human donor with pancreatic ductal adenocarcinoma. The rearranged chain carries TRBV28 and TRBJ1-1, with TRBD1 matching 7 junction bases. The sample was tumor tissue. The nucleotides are TGTGCCAGCACCCCGACAGGGCGATTAACTGAAGCTTTCTTT. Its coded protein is CASTPTGRLTEAFF.